The clone carrying this TCR beta chain occurred once. Its antigen is unidentified. The sample is drawn from a study of T cell responses to AZD1222 COVID-19 vaccine. The study's findings and limits: Baseline serology detected seropositivity in only five or six AZD1222 recipients. Recipients of two AZD1222 doses showed rising Spike-specific TCR breadth and depth. Most donors were white British, females outnumbered males, and clonal diversity was possibly underestimated.

The germline CDR1 and CDR2 sequences are LNHDA and SQIVND (reference sequence). The CDR3 totals 14 residues. V shed 5 bases and J shed 7 bases, with 17 bases lying between them. Here immunoSEQ multiplex PCR was the method, and the copy in TCRdb shows in-frame clones only, minus some. The sample lists 120,000 to 150,000 clones, about 90% occurring once. The rearrangement uses TRBV19 and TRBJ1-1; no reliable D call. The specimen was peripheral blood, collected 28 days after the second dose of the MenACWY control vaccine. This TCR was sampled from an adult who received the MenACWY meningococcal vaccine as a control. CDR3 loop: CASSPSYDRNEAFF. In nucleotides, the CDR3 is TGTGCCAGTAGTCCCAGTTATGATCGAAATGAAGCTTTCTTT.